This T cell receptor (beta chain) was documented in a study of cytomegalovirus exposure and HLA in healthy donors. Whole-study results and caveats: Data from an earlier analysis indicated that most TCR beta V segments were productive either about 87% or about 30% of the time. Available immune exposure information was restricted to CMV serostatus only.

This PCR relied on a set of 60 Vbeta primers and 13 Jbeta primers. Profiling relied on immunoSEQ multiplex PCR, and the TCRdb table lists in-frame clones only, not all of them. The data contain about 170,000 clones, about 88% of them singletons. Worth noting for this clone: Its antigen is still unknown.

Losses at the gene ends were 4 bases for V and 4 bases for J; bases not matched to a gene: 5. The length of the CDR3 is 15 residues. Germline V gene lookup returns CDR1 SGHRS and CDR2 YFSETQ. The source is a man aged 25-45 years in good health and CMV-seropositive. Sample: PBMCs. The rearrangement uses TRBV5-1 and TRBJ2-1; 10 bases map to TRBD2. As DNA, the CDR3 is TGCGCCAGCAGCCCGGGGACTAGCGAGTACAATGAGCAGTTCTTC. It yields the protein CASSPGTSEYNEQFF.